The present TCR beta chain was sequenced within a study of shared clonotypes between healthy human individuals (dated by TCRdb to about 2020). Describing the broader study: A couple of women and a few men aged 18 to 49 years were included in the cohort. To estimate repertoire size and how much clonotypes are shared between individuals, the study performed deep sequencing of blood TCR repertoires from five healthy adults. Per donor, leukapheresis produced somewhere between about 0.85 and 10 billion PBMCs. To increase sequencing depth and limit assay-specific biases, different laboratories used diverse techniques to prepare libraries and sequence TCR repertoires. Study-level results and caveats: Pairwise subsampling led to the expectation that sequencing depth would affect the degree of clonotype sharing among donors. Sampling was restricted to blood, and TCR repertoires in tissue are likely to differ from TCR repertoires in blood. Because the study included a small number of donors, the genetic and exposure-history diversity represented was limited.

A word on this clone: It has no known antigen specificity. There are no base qualities to consult, and no much larger clone falls within one base.

TCR CDR3 regions were amplified from genomic DNA by multiplex PCR using the deep immunoSEQ assay. Genomic DNA extracted from each cell subset was distributed evenly over all wells of several immunoSEQ 96-well plates, and each plate served as one replicate. For unsorted PBMC, approximately 300 ng of genomic DNA, equivalent to around 30,000 T cell genomes, went into each replicate PCR. Ten immunoSEQ deep assay plates were used to sequence the unsorted PBMC genomic DNA. Purified libraries were measured with a Qubit 3.0 fluorometer, size-checked on a Bioanalyzer 2100, and measured again with the KAPA Library Quantification kit. A separate single-read 150-cycle Illumina NextSeq 550 flow cell was used to sequence each immunoSEQ 96-well plate. In the authors' own workflow: Because the immunoSEQ output held only junctional sequences and lacked quality scores, the filtering could not match the filtering applied to full-length reads. Sequences were annotated with PyIR, a Python wrapper for IgBLAST v1.9, and V/J genes and CDR3 were assigned using IMGT germline references. Reads with weak V/J assignments (E-value above 1e-6), missing CDR3, stop codons, out-of-frame junctions, or ambiguous translated residues were removed. V3J clonotypes were defined by identical inferred V gene, J gene, and CDR3 amino acid sequence. Percentage overlap between repertoires was computed as shared unique clonotypes divided by the size of the smaller repertoire. Richness of each repertoire was evaluated using RTK rarefaction, the Chao1 estimator, and Recon v2.1 estimates of unobserved clonotypes. TCRdb provides this immuneACCESS table in a form limited to in-frame rearrangements. Some clones are lacking; in checked studies, under half of them reflect an unresolved V gene, and why the rest are absent is not known. V, J and clone size were drawn from that table, and D and trimming were deduced from the DNA. Across this sample there are more than 450,000 clones, with less than 85% seen only once. The top ten clones comprise 10% to 15% of the sample.

The donors were healthy, HIV-negative adults with no recently reported acute infections or vaccinations. Every donor was a Caucasian adult living in Nashville, Tennessee, USA. For unsorted samples, 90 million or so PBMCs were counted and genomic DNA was extracted with the QIAamp DNA Blood Mini kit. After blood collection by leukapheresis, PBMCs were isolated using Ficoll-Histopaque density gradient centrifugation and then cryopreserved in the vapor phase of liquid nitrogen. The germline V gene (reference sequence) sets CDR1 to LNHNV and CDR2 to YYDKDF. V was cut back by 0 bases and J by 9 bases, leaving a gap of 9 bases between them. Reading from cysteine to phenylalanine, the CDR3 counts 12 amino acids. The only DNA kept is the CDR3, 36 bases in frame from the first base.

Source material: PBMCs. The TCR originated in a woman aged 40 to 49 in good health. Some clones in this sample may be carry-over from other donors' samples. The receptor chain draws on TRBV15 and TRBJ2-7; confidence is insufficient to name the D gene. CDR3 loop: CATSRDIPPQYF. At the DNA level, the sequence is TGTGCCACCAGCAGAGATATTCCGCCGCAGTACTTC.